The present entry profiles one T cell receptor (beta chain) with its context. No antigen is known for it. These data belong to a study of lymphopenia after photon versus proton radiotherapy. Notes on the study in general: Larger post-nadir TCR diversity loss correlated inversely with survival in deceased patients. Proton therapy kept repertoires fairly stable, unlike photons, which gained effector/memory cells. After lymphocyte nadir, photon-treated repertoires showed oligoclonal expansion, especially CD8+ Temra. Only patients who died were analyzed for survival; proton advantage is unproven.

Clones were read by immunoSEQ multiplex PCR, and TCRdb kept only the in-frame ones, dropping some. The sample includes tens of thousands of clones, approximately 91% of them seen just once. The ends lost 1 base at V and 6 bases at J; junction bases unmatched: 2. Germline CDR1 SGHTA, CDR2 FQGNSA. The CDR3 sequence is 14 residues long. This material consisted of peripheral blood, taken from a patient treated with photon-based radiotherapy. V usage is TRBV7-2 and J usage is TRBJ1-4; 7 bases match TRBD1. The TCR comes from a woman between 70 and 85 years old with pancreatic cancer. The CDR3 DNA reads as TGTGCCAGCAGCTTAGACAGGGGTGATGAAAAACTGTTTTTT. Its translation is CASSLDRGDEKLFF.